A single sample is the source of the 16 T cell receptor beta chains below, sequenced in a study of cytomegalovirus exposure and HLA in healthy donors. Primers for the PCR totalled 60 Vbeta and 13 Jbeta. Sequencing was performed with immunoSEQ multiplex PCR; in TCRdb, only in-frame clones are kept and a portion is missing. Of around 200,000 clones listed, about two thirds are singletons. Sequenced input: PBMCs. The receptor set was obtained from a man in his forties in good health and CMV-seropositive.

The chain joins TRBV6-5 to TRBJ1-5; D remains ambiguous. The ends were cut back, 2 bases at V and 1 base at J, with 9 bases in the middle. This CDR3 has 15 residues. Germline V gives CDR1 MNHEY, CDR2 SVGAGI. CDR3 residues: CASSYGEASNQPQHF. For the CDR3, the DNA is TGTGCCAGCAGTTACGGGGAGGCGAGCAATCAGCCCCAGCATTTT.

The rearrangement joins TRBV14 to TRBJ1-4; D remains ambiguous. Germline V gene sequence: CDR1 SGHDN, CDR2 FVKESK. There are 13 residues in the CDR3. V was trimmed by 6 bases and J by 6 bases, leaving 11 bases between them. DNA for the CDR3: TGTGCCAGCAGATTCAGCGGGGATGAAAAACTGTTTTTT. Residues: CASRFSGDEKLFF.

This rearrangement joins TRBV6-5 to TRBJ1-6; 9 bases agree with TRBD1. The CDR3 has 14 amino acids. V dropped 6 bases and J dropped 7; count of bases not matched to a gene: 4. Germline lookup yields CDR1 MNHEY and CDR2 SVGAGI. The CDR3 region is CASSRQGENSPLHF. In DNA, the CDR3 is TGTGCCAGCAGCCGACAGGGGGAGAATTCACCCCTCCACTTT.

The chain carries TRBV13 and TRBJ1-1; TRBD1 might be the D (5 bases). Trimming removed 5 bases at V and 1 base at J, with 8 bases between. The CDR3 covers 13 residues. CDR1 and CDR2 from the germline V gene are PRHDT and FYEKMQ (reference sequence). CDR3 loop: CASSVTGNTEAFF. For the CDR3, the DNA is TGTGCCAGCAGCGTCACAGGGAACACTGAAGCTTTCTTT.

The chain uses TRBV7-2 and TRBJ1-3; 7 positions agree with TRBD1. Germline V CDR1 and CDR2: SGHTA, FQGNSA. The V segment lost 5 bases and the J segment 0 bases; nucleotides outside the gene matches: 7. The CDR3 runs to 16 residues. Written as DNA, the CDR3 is TGTGCCAGCAGCCGTGGGACAGCAGGCTCTGGAAACACCATATATTTT. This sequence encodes CASSRGTAGSGNTIYF.

This CDR3 is CASSSQGWVAGRADTQYF. The CDR3, as DNA: TGTGCCAGCAGTTCCCAAGGGTGGGTAGCGGGGAGGGCAGATACGCAGTATTTT. The V call is TRBV27, the J call TRBJ2-3, with 8 bases identical to TRBD2. This CDR3 region has 18 residues. J was trimmed by 4 bases and V by 4 bases; bases with no gene match: 16. From germline, CDR1 is MNHEY and CDR2 SMNVEV (reference sequence).

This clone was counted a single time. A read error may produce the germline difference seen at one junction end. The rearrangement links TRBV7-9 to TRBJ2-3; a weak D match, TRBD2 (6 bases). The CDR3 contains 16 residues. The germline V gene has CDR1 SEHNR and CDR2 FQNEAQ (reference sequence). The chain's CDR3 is CSSSLGGFPYTDTQYF. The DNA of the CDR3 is TGTTCCAGCAGCTTAGGAGGGTTCCCCTACACAGATACGCAGTATTTT.

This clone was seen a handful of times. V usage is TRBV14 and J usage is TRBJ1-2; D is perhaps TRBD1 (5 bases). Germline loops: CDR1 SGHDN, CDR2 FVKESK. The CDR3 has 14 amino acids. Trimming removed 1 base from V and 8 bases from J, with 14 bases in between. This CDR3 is CASSQAGGSHGYTF. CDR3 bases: TGTGCCAGCAGCCAAGCCGGGGGGAGTCACGGCTACACCTTC.

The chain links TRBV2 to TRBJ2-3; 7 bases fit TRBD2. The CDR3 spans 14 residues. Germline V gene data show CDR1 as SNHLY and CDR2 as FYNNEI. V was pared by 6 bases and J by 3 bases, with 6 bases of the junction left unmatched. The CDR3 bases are TGTGCCAGCAGCTCGGGACTAATGACAGATACGCAGTATTTT. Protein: CASSSGLMTDTQYF.

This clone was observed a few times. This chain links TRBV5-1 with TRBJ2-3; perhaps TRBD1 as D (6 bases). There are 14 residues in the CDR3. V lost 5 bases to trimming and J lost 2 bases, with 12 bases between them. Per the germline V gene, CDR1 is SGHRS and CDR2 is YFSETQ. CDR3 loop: CASRQGPYTDTQYF. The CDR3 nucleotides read TGCGCCAGCAGACAGGGTCCCTACACAGATACGCAGTATTTT.

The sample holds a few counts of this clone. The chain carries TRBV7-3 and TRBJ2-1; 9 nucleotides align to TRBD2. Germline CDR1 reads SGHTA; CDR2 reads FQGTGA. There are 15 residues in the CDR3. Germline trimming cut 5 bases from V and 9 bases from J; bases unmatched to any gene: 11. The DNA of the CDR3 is TGTGCCAGCAGCCCCCAAGGCGGGGGGGCCGGTGAGCAGTTCTTC. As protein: CASSPQGGGAGEQFF.

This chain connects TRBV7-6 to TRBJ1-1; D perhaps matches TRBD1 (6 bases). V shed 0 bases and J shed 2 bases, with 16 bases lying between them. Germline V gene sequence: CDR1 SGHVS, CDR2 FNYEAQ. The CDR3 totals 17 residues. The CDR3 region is CASSLARAGAFNTEAFF. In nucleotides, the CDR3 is TGTGCCAGCAGCTTAGCGAGAGCAGGGGCCTTTAACACTGAAGCTTTCTTT.

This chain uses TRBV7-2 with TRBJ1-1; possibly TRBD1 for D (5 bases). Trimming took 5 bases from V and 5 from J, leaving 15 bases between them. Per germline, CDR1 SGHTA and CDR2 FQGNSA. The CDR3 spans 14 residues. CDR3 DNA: TGTGCCAGCAGCCCAGCCGGGGGGGGGACTGAAGCTTTCTTT. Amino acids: CASSPAGGGTEAFF. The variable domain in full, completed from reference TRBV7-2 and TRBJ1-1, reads GAGVSQSPSNKVTEKGKDVELRCDPISGHTALYWYRQSLGQGLEFLIYFQGNSAPDKSGLPSDRFSAERTGGSVSTLTIQRTQQEDSAVYLCASSPAGGGTEAFFGQGTRLTVV.

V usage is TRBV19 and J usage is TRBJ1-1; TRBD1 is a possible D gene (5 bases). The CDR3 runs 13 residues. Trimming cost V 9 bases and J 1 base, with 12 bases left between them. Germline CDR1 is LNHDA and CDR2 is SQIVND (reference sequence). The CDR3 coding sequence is TGTGCCAGCGAAAGGGGATGGAACACTGAAGCTTTCTTT. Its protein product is CASERGWNTEAFF. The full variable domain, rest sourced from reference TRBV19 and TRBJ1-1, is DGGITQSPKYLFRKEGQNVTLSCEQNLNHDAMYWYRQDPGQGLRLIYYSQIVNDFQKGDIAEGYSVSREKKESFPLTVTSAQKNPTAFYLCASERGWNTEAFFGQGTRLTVV.

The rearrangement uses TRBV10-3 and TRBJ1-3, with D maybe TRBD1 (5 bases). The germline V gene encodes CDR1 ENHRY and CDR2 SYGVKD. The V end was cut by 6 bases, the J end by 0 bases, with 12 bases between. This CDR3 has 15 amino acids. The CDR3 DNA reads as TGTGCCATCAGCCTCGGCAGGGACTCTGGAAACACCATATATTTT. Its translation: CAISLGRDSGNTIYF.

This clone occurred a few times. The CDR3 sequence is CASSSLDPRTGATEAFF. DNA of the CDR3: TGTGCCAGCAGTTCTCTGGATCCTCGGACAGGGGCCACTGAAGCTTTCTTT. The genes are TRBV27 and TRBJ1-1; TRBD1 agrees at 9 bases. Germline loops: CDR1 MNHEY, CDR2 SMNVEV (reference sequence). The CDR3 runs 17 residues. J lost 4 bases, V lost 4 bases, and 13 bases had no gene match.